This TCR beta chain derives from a study of T cell changes during pregnancy in multiple sclerosis. TCRdb keeps only in-frame clones here, not all; method: immunoSEQ multiplex PCR. The sample consists of roughly 50,000 clones, about 90% of them appearing once. Germline V gives CDR1 SEHNR, CDR2 FQNEAQ (reference sequence). V lost 5 bases and J lost 6, with 11 bases in between. The CDR3 totals 12 residues. J is TRBJ2-7 and V is TRBV7-9; tentatively, D is TRBD2 (6 bases). The TCR originated in a female donor in good health, enrolled as a control in a pregnancy study. The material was peripheral blood, obtained after pregnancy. Written as DNA, the CDR3 is TGTGCCAGCAGCCGGAGGGGTTTCGAGCAGTACTTC. Protein sequence: CASSRRGFEQYF. Together with reference TRBV7-9 and TRBJ2-7, the CDR3 gives the full variable domain: DTGVSQNPRHKITKRGQNVTFRCDPISEHNRLYWYRQTLGQGPEFLTYFQNEAQLEKSRLLSDRFSAERPKGSFSTLEIQRTEQGDSAMYLCASSRRGFEQYFGPGTRLTVT.